This entry lists 12 T cell receptor beta chains sequenced from one sample in a study of tumor-infiltrating lymphocytes in primary liver carcinoma. Scientists recovered RNA and DNA together from roughly 20-30 mg of unsorted bulk tissue. Reverse transcription of approximately 0.55 ug total RNA with a constant-region primer produced TCR beta cDNA. Construction of TCR beta libraries relied on three successive nested multiplex PCR rounds employing slightly modified ARM-PCR. TRBV1-TRBV30 forward primers paired with a C-beta reverse primer were used in the first two PCR rounds, which ran around 10 cycles each. MiXCR, applied by TCRdb to the multiplex PCR reads, yields one record per CDR3 protein. The data show almost 55,000 distinct CDR3 sequences, with over 70% seen just once and less than 30% held by the top ten. The specimen was liver tumor tissue from sampling region 2. Subset specified: tumor region T2, inferior pole. All receptors derive from a man between 35 and 55 years old with primary liver carcinoma and hepatitis B virus infection.

This clonotype was recorded a few times. The germline gene is not matched at one end of the junction; a read error may be the cause. The chain joins TRBV12-3 or TRBV12-4 to TRBJ2-7; tentatively, D is TRBD2 (6 bases). The CDR3 is 13 residues long. The CDR3 DNA follows: TGTGCCAGTATCCGGCGGGAATACTACGGGCAGTACTTC. Protein product: CASIRREYYGQYF.

On this clonotype: A read error may produce the germline difference seen at one junction end. The J gene is TRBJ2-1, the V gene TRBV5-1, with D perhaps given as TRBD1 or TRBD2 (6 bases each). CDR1 SGHRS and CDR2 YFSETQ come from the germline V gene. There are 15 residues in the CDR3. CDR3 sequence: CTSSLEGVLYNEQFF. DNA of the CDR3: TGCACCAGCAGTTTGGAGGGGGTACTCTACAATGAGCAGTTCTTC.

In its sample, this clonotype was seen many times. The chain recombines TRBV29-1 with TRBJ2-2, with TRBD2 identical over 7 bases. This CDR3 is built from 12 residues. Germline CDR1 is SQVTM and CDR2 is ANQGSEA. V trimming: 8 bases; J trimming: 5 bases; junction bases outside the gene matches: 5. DNA of the CDR3: TGCAGCTCTTGGGGGGGGACCGGGGAGCTGTTTTTT. It translates to CSSWGGTGELFF.

On this clonotype itself: This is likely a read error, given that the CDR3 carries no conserved phenylalanine or tryptophan at its end. Because the CDR3's place on the DNA is in doubt, the DNA is left out and the CDR3 is given as listed by TCRdb. The rearrangement uses TRBV11-2 and TRBJ1-4; TRBD1 was called by the table and not checked on the DNA. CDR1 SGHAT and CDR2 FQNNGV come from the germline V gene. The CDR3 is 14 residues long, ends included. CDR3 in amino acids: CASSLEDGDEKLFS.

J is TRBJ2-3 and V is TRBV11-2, with TRBD2 identical over 10 bases. Trimming at V came to 11 bases and at J to 3 bases, leaving 14 bases not matched to a gene. In germline, CDR1 is SGHAT, CDR2 FQNNGV. The CDR3 runs to 16 residues. CDR3 bases: TGTGCCGGCAACTTAGAGGGACTAGCGCGGACAGATACGCAGTATTTT. It translates to CAGNLEGLARTDTQYF.

As concerns this clonotype: A single base separates this from a much larger clone, so it may be a read error. The chain carries TRBV30 and TRBJ2-7; TRBD2 matches at 13 bases. Looked up from germline, CDR1 is GTSNPN and CDR2 is SVGIG (reference sequence). The CDR3 is made up of 14 amino acids. The CDR3 loop is CVWTSGSSGYEQYF. DNA of the CDR3: TGTGTCTGGACTAGCGGGAGTTCTGGCTACGAGCAGTACTTC.

The chain has TRBV12-3 or TRBV12-4 and TRBJ1-6; 10 positions match TRBD1. Trimming removed 9 bases from V and 12 bases from J; junction bases left unmatched: 11. The CDR3 runs 14 residues. The CDR3 DNA sequence: TGTGCCAGGAGTGGGCCGGGACAGGGGATACCCCTCCACTTT. It yields the protein CARSGPGQGIPLHF.

As for this clonotype: Being one base from a much bigger clone, this may be a read error. This chain links TRBV10-1 with TRBJ2-5; 7 bases are shared with TRBD1. V dropped 8 bases and J dropped 2; count of bases not matched to a gene: 8. CDR3 length: 14 residues. Germline values: CDR1 WNHNN, CDR2 SYGVQD (reference sequence). The CDR3 reads CASGTGTAQETQYF. The DNA of the CDR3 is TGCGCCAGCGGCACCGGGACAGCTCAAGAGACCCAGTACTTC.

A remark on this clonotype: Here the CDR3 omits its conserved ending phenylalanine or tryptophan, so a read error is the likely source. V gene TRBV5-1 combines with J gene TRBJ1-1; D perhaps matches TRBD1 (5 bases). CDR1 SGHRS and CDR2 YFSETQ come from the germline V gene. Trimming took off 3 bases at V and 2 bases at J, with 8 bases between the two ends. The CDR3 is 13 residues long. The CDR3 region is CASSSGANTEAFR. In nucleotides, the CDR3 is TGCGCCAGCAGCTCCGGGGCTAACACTGAAGCTTTCCGT.

As regards this clonotype: An end of the junction differs from the germline gene, which may be a read error. This rearrangement joins TRBV11-2 to TRBJ1-6, with D unresolved. From germline, CDR1 is SGHAT and CDR2 FQNNGV. The CDR3 loop spans 16 amino acids. CDR3 sequence reads: CASSLGVSGGDSPLQF. CDR3 nucleotide sequence: TGTGCCAGCAGCTTAGGGGTCTCTGGAGGAGATTCACCCCTCCAGTTT.

Note on this clonotype: The conserved closing phenylalanine or tryptophan is absent in this CDR3, likely reflecting a read error. The chain employs TRBV10-3 and TRBJ2-1, with D possibly being TRBD2 (6 bases). The CDR3 is made up of 20 amino acids. The ends were cut back, 3 bases at V and 0 bases at J, with 24 bases in the middle. Germline CDR1 ENHRY, CDR2 SYGVKD. The CDR3: CAISESPGRRARTSYNEQFY. The CDR3 region has the DNA TGTGCCATCAGTGAATCGCCCGGACGGAGGGCTAGGACCTCCTACAATGAGCAGTTCTAC.

Concerning this clonotype: Because it lacks the conserved phenylalanine or tryptophan at the end, this CDR3 is likely a read error. V is TRBV7-9 and J is TRBJ1-6, with TRBD1 identical over 7 bases. Germline CDR1 and CDR2: SEHNR and FQNEAQ (reference sequence). Trimming removed 7 bases from V and 8 bases from J; junction bases left unmatched: 8. The CDR3 spans 14 residues. Here the CDR3 DNA reads TGTGCCAGCAACACCCGACAGGGACATTCACCCCTCCACTTG. Its translation is CASNTRQGHSPLHL.